This TCR beta chain was obtained from a study of human T cells and chemical hapten exposure. Study context: Investigators sensitized about 2 cm by about 2 cm of upper inner arm skin with 2% DPC. For the roughly 26-week duration of the study, patients were given weekly doses of diphenylcyclopropenone on the scalp.

As for time point: pre-sensitization, week 0. Treatment of the sample: therapeutic diphenylcyclopropenone sensitization with weekly scalp DPC. The study extracted total RNA from unfractionated whole blood. Source study methods: A per-sample median of about 94,000 TCRs was observed, with counts ranging from roughly 23,224 to 700,000. MiXCR was run by TCRdb on the RACE reads, yielding one entry per CDR3 protein. In this record, the V and J calls reflect TCRdb's handling and not the investigators' own analysis. The sample contains more than 250,000 distinct CDR3 sequences, 7.5% to 10% of which appear only once. The sequence derives from a woman aged 40 to 50 with alopecia areata. Some clones in this sample may be carry-over from other donors' samples. Source: whole blood, taken in connection with sensitization to the hapten diphenylcyclopropenone (DPC).

The CDR3 DNA is TGTGCCAGCAGTCCTCATCCGGGACTAGCGGGACTTTCGAACACCGGGGAGCTGTTTTTT. Translating gives CASSPHPGLAGLSNTGELFF. This sequence joins TRBV27 and TRBJ2-2; 13 positions match TRBD2. In germline, CDR1 is MNHEY, CDR2 SMNVEV (reference sequence). The CDR3 covers 20 residues. Unmatched junction bases numbered 12, after V lost 5 bases and J lost 0 bases.